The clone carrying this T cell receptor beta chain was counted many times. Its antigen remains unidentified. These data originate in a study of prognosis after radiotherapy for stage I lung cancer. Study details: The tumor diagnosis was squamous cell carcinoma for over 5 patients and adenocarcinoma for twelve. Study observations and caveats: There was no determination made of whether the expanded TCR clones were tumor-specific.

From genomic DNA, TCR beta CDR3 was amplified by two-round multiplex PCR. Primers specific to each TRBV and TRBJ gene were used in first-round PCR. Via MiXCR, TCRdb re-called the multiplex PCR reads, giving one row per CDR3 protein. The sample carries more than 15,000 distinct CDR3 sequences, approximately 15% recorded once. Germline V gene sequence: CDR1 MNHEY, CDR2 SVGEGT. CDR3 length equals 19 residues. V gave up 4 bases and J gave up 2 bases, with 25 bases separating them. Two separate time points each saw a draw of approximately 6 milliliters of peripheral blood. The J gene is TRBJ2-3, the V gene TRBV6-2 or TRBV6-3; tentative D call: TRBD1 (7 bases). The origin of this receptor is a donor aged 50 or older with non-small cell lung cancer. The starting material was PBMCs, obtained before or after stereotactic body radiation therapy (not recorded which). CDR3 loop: CASSFLGGTDLLPTDTQYF. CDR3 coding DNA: TGTGCCAGCAGTTTCCTCGGCGGGACAGATCTTCTCCCCACAGATACGCAGTATTTT.